Below, one T cell receptor (beta chain) is given with its context. The antigen is not known. The data derive from a study of cytomegalovirus exposure and HLA in healthy donors. Regarding the study as a whole: Associated with cytomegalovirus, according to the listing, were about 160 TCR beta chains. The productive fraction for most TCR beta V segments was about 87% or about 30% in an earlier analysis.

With 6 bases clipped from V and 10 bases from J, the junction kept 11 bases outside the gene matches. Germline CDR1 MNHEY, CDR2 SMNVEV (reference sequence). This CDR3 is built from 15 residues. With 60 Vbeta and 13 Jbeta primers, the PCR was carried out. Clones were read by immunoSEQ multiplex PCR, and TCRdb kept only the in-frame ones, dropping some. The data contain 200,000 to 250,000 clones, around 76% of them singletons. Sequences were obtained from PBMCs. The receptor's source is a man younger than 35 in good health and CMV-seronegative. The chain joins TRBV27 to TRBJ2-2; 10 bases agree with TRBD1. This CDR3 is CASRLGTGVLEELFF. In DNA form, the CDR3 reads TGTGCCAGCAGACTGGGGACAGGGGTTCTCGAGGAGCTGTTTTTT.